The clone carrying this T cell receptor (beta chain) was counted at least ten times. Scientists amplified the TCR beta CDR3 regions from RNA transcripts. An initial RT-PCR round employing HTBI primers preceded a second-round multiplex PCR. One entry per CDR3 protein results from TCRdb running MiXCR on the multiplex PCR reads. The data show about 1.2 million distinct CDR3 sequences, less than 45% seen once. Germline V gene data show CDR1 as SNHLY and CDR2 as FYNNEI. The CDR3 is 14 amino acids. V was clipped by 2 bases and J by 0 bases, with 4 bases between them. The source of the sample is a study of Graves' ophthalmopathy and Graves' hyperthyroidism.

The clonotype was recovered from an adult man with Graves' hyperthyroidism. The specimen was peripheral blood or thyroid tissue (not recorded which). The genes are TRBV2 and TRBJ2-2; no clear D gene. The CDR3 coding sequence is TGTGCCAGCAGTGAACGGCCGAACACCGGGGAGCTGTTTTTT. Its translation is CASSERPNTGELFF.